This section outlines one T cell receptor beta chain sequence together with its context. Its cognate antigen is unknown. These data are taken from a study of OX40 agonist ivuxolimab in advanced cancers. Background on the study: The dose-escalation cohort was about 83% male, with a mean age of 60 years, ranging roughly 23 to 79. Overall study results and limits: Average numbers of expanded clones were greater in CD8+ T cells than in CD4+. The study observed clonal expansion of CD4+ and CD8+ blood T cells by week 6 at 0.1 to 3.0 mg/kg. No antigen was identified for the clonally expanded peripheral T cells.

TCRdb's copy holds only in-frame clones and misses some; the assay was immunoSEQ multiplex PCR. The top ten clones hold 10% of a sample with roughly 67,000 clones, 92% of them seen once. This specimen consisted of CD4+ or CD8+ T cells sorted from blood, obtained in a trial of the OX40 agonist ivuxolimab. This receptor was identified in an adult with an advanced solid tumor such as melanoma, head and neck, liver or kidney cancer.

CDR3 sequence: CASSLISDRGRDEQFF. In DNA form, the CDR3 reads TGTGCCAGCAGCTTAATTTCCGACAGGGGGAGGGATGAGCAGTTCTTC. J is TRBJ2-1 and V is TRBV7-6; the match to TRBD1 covers 9 bases. The CDR3 has 16 residues. V was clipped by 2 bases and J by 8 bases; unmatched bases: 10. Germline lookup yields CDR1 SGHVS and CDR2 FNYEAQ.